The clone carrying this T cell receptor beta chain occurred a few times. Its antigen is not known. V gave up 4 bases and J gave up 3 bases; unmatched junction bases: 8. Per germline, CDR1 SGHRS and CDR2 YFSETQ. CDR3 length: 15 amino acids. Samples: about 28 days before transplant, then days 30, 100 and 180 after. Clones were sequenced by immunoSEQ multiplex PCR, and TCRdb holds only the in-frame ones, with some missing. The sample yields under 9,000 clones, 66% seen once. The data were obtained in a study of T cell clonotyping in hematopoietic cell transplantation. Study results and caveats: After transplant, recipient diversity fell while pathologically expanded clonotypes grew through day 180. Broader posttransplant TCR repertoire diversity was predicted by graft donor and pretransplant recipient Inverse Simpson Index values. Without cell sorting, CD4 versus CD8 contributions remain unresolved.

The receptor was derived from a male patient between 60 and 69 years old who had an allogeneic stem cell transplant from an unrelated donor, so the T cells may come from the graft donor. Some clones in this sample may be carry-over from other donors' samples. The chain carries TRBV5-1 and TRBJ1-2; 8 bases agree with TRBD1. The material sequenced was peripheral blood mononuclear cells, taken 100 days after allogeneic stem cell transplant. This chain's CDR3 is CASSTTATGDYGYTF. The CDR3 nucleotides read TGCGCCAGCAGCACTACCGCGACAGGGGACTATGGCTACACCTTC.